The entry that follows covers one T cell receptor beta chain sequence. What it binds is unknown. The data derive from a study of cytomegalovirus exposure and HLA in healthy donors. Study observations and caveats: Sequencing likely produced, as an artifact, a cluster of highly shared sequence variants.

Both 60 Vbeta primers and 13 Jbeta primers went into the PCR. Produced via immunoSEQ multiplex PCR; TCRdb's table is partial and in-frame only. The sample has roughly 150,000 clones; roughly 80% are singletons. Germline loops: CDR1 SGDLS, CDR2 YYNGEE. With 0 bases removed from V and 3 bases from J, the gap between germline ends came to 10 bases. The CDR3 has 14 residues. The sequencing sample was made of PBMCs. This chain connects TRBV9 to TRBJ2-7, with a tentative D call TRBD1 (5 bases). The receptor was isolated from a male donor in good health and CMV-seronegative. Here the CDR3 DNA reads TGTGCCAGCAGCGTAGCTCCGCAGGGCTACGAGCAGTACTTC. It is translated as CASSVAPQGYEQYF.